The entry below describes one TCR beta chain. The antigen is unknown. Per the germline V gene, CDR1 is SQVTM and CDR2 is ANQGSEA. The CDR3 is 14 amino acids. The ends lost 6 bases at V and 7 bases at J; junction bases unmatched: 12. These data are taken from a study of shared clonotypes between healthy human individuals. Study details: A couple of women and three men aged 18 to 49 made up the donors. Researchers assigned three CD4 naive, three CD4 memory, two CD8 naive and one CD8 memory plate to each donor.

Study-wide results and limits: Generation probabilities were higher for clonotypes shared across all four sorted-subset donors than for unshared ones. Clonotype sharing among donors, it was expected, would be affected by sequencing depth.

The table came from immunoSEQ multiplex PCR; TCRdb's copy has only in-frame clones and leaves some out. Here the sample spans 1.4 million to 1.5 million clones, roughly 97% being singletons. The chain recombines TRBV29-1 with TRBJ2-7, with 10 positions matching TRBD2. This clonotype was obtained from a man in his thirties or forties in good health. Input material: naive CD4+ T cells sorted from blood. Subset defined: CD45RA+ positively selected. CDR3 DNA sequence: TGCAGCGTCTCAGGACTAGCGGTACTGGGGGAGCAGTACTTC. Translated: CSVSGLAVLGEQYF.